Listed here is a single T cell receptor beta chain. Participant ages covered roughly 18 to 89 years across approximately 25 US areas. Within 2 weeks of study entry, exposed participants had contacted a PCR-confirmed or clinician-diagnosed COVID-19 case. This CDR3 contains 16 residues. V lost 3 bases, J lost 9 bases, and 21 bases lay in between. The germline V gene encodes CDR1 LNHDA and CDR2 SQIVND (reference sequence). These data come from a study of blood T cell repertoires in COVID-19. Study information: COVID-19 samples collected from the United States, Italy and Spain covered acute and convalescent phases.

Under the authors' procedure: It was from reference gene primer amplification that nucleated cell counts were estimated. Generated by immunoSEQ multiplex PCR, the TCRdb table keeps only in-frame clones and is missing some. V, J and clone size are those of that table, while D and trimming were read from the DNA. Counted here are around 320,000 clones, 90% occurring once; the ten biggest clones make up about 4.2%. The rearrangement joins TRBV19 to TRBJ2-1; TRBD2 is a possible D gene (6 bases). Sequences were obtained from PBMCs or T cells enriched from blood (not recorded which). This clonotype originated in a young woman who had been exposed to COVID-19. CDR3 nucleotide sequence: TGTGCCAGTAGTATCGGTTGGGGCACCCTCGGGGGTGAGCAGTTCTTC. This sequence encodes CASSIGWGTLGGEQFF.